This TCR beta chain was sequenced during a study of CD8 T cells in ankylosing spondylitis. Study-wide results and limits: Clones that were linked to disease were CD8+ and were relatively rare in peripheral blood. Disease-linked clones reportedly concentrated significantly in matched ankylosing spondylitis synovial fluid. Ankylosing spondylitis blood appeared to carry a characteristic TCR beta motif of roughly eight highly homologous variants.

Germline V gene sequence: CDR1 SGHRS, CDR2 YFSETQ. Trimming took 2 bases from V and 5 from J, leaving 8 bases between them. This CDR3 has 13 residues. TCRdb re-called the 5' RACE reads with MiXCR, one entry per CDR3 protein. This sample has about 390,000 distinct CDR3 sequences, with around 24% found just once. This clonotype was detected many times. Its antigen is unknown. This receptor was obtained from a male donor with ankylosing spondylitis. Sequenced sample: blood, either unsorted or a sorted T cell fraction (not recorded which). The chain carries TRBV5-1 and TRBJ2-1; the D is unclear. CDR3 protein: CASSFGGNNEQFF. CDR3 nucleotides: TGCGCCAGCAGCTTCGGCGGAAACAATGAGCAGTTCTTC.